The source of this T cell receptor beta chain is a study of CD4+ T cells in melanoma. Broader study findings: Reportedly, melanoma neoantigen-specific CD4+ T cells showed varied differentiation states. CD8+ T cell, macrophage and B cell function reportedly correlated with neoantigen-specific CD4+ T cells.

Only in-frame clones appear in the TCRdb table, and some are missing; sequencing was by immunoSEQ multiplex PCR. This sample has around 100,000 clones, with roughly 90% found just once. As for this clone: Its antigen is as yet unknown.

This CDR3 contains 13 residues. After removal of 5 bases from V and 4 bases from J, the junction contained 4 bases not matched to a gene. Germline V gene data show CDR1 as SGHTA and CDR2 as FQGNSA. The sample taken for sequencing was peripheral blood. This sequence joins TRBV7-2 and TRBJ2-7; 8 bases agree with TRBD1. The TCR originated in a human donor with melanoma. The CDR3 sequence is CASSRTGLYEQYF. The CDR3 nucleotides are TGTGCCAGCAGCCGGACAGGGCTTTACGAGCAGTACTTC.